This paragraph reports one T cell receptor beta chain. This record comes from a study of response to subunit inactivated influenza vaccine. V was clipped by 2 bases and J by 5 bases, with 18 bases between them. The CDR3 extends over 16 amino acids. One entry per CDR3 protein results from TCRdb running MiXCR on the RT-PCR reads. Of about 570,000 distinct CDR3 sequences in the sample, around 10% are singletons; the top ten hold about 10%. This same sample was also part of a study on T cells expressing NK-cell markers. As that study records: The authors generated TCR beta cDNA through 5'RACE template switching with UMIs. It was sorted CD3+CD56-NKG2C+, CD3+CD56+NKG2C- and CD3+CD56+NKG2C+ T cells that provided the TCR beta repertoires. With respect to HCMV, most of the eight sequenced donors were seropositive, and one was seronegative. The dominant NKG2C+ clonotypes represented about 1.0-7.0% of CD8+ T cells in six donors.

This chain links TRBV12-3 or TRBV12-4 with TRBJ2-5; D may be TRBD1 (5 bases). This receptor was taken from a man aged 45-65 years who received an inactivated influenza vaccine. The specimen comprised PBMCs from blood, sampled on the day of vaccination. The CDR3 loop reads CASSLNILGAGETQYF. Written as DNA, the CDR3 is TGTGCCAGCAGTTTAAACATTCTAGGGGCTGGGGAGACCCAGTACTTC.